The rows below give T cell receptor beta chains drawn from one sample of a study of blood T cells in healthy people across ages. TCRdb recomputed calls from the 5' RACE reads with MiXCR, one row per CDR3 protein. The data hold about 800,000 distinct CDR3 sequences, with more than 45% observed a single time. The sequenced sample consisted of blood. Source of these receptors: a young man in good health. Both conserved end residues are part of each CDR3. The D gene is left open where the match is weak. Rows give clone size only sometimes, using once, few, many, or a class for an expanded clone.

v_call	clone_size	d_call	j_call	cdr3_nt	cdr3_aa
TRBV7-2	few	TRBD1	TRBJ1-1	TGTGCCAGCAGCCCAAGGACAGGGGGTAGCACTGAAGCTTTCTTT	CASSPRTGGSTEAFF
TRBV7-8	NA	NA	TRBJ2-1	TGTGCCAGCAGCTACCGCTTTAGCGTGGTGGTGTTCTTC	CASSYRFSVVVFF
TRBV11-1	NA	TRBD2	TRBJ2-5	TGTGCCAGCAGCTTAGTTAGCGGGGGTTTCGGTGAGCAGTACTTC	CASSLVSGGFGEQYF
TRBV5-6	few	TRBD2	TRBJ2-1	TGTGCCAGCAGCTTGGCCGGGAGGGGAGAGTTCTTC	CASSLAGRGEFF
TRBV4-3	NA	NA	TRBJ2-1	TGCGCCAGCAGCCAAATGCCCGGGGTCGATGAGCAGTTCTTC	CASSQMPGVDEQFF
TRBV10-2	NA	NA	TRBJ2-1	TGCGCCAGCAGTGAGTCGGTAGGGCTGGGCAATGAGCAGTTCTTC	CASSESVGLGNEQFF
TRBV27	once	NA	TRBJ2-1	TGTGCCAGCAGTTGGCAAGGGACATACTTCTACAATGAGCAGTTCTTC	CASSWQGTYFYNEQFF
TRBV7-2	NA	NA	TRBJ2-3	TGTGCCAGCAGCCCGCACAGGGATTGGGCCTCAGATACGCAGTATTTT	CASSPHRDWASDTQYF
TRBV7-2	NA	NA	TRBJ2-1	TGTGCCAGCAGGCGACAAAGCTCCTACAATGAGCAGTTCTTC	CASRRQSSYNEQFF
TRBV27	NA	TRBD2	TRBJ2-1	TGTGCCAGCAGTTGGGACTACCTCAACAATGAGCAGTTCTTC	CASSWDYLNNEQFF
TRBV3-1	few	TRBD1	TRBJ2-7	TGTGCCAGCAGCCACGGACAGGGGCCAAGAGAGTACTTC	CASSHGQGPREYF
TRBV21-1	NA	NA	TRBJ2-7	TGTGCCAGCGATAGGGCCGGGGACTCCCCCTACGAGCAGTACTTC	CASDRAGDSPYEQYF
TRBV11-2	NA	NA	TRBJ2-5	TGTGCCAGCAGCCCACAGGGCGACTACAATGAGCAGTACTTC	CASSPQGDYNEQYF
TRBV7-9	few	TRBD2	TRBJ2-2	TGTGCCAGCAGCCCCTCAGTCGGGGAGGGCGGGGAGCTGTTTTTT	CASSPSVGEGGELFF
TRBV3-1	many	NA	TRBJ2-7	TGTGCCAGCAGCCAAGGACGAGACTACGAGCAGTACTTC	CASSQGRDYEQYF
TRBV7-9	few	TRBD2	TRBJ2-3	TGTGCCAGCAGCTCCCCCTCAGGACTAGCAGCAAGCACAGATACGCAGTATTTT	CASSSPSGLAASTDTQYF
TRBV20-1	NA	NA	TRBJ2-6	TGCAGTGCTAGGGACCTCAACACCGGATATCCCTCTGGGGCCAACGTCCTGACTTTC	CSARDLNTGYPSGANVLTF
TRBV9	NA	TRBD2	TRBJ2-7	TGTGCCAGCAGCGTAGGGTCTAGCGGGGCTACCTACGAGCAGTACTTC	CASSVGSSGATYEQYF
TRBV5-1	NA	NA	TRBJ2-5	TGCGCCAGCACCTTTGAGGGAGAGACCCAGTACTTC	CASTFEGETQYF
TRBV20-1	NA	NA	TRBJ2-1	TGCAGTGCTCCATGGGGCGTTAGCTCCTACAATGAGCAGTTCTTC	CSAPWGVSSYNEQFF
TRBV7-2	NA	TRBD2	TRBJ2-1	TGTGCCAGCAGCTCGCGGGGGGTCCAGGTAAATGAGCAGTTCTTC	CASSSRGVQVNEQFF
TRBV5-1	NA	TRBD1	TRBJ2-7	TGCGCCAGCAGCAGGACAGGGGAACATTACGAGCAGTACTTC	CASSRTGEHYEQYF